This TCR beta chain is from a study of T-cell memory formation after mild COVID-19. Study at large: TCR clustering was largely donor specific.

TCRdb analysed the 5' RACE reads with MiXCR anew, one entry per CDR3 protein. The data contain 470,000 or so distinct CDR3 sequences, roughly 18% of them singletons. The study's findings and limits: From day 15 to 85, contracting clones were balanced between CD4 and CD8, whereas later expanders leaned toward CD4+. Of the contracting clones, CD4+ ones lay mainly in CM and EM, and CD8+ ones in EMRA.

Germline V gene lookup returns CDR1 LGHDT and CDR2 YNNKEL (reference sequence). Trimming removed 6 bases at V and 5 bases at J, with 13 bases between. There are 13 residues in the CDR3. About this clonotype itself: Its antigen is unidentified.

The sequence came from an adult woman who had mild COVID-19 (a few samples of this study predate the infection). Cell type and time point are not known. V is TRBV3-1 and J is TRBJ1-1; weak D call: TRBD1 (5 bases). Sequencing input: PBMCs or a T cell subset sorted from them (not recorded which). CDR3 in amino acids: CASSGDSGTEAFF. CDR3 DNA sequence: TGTGCCAGCAGTGGGGACTCGGGGACTGAAGCTTTCTTT.